This T cell receptor beta chain was sequenced during a study of blood T cell repertoires in COVID-19. Looking at the study overall: Spain, Italy and the United States supplied samples that represented acute and convalescent COVID-19.

This clone was seen a single time. The CDR3 totals 16 residues. Germline V lookup: CDR1 SGHDN, CDR2 FVKESK. Trimming at V came to 3 bases and at J to 2 bases, leaving 7 bases not matched to a gene. Researchers sorted participants into cohorts using their self-reported clinical history. Cohort 3 recovery required two negative PCRs, clearance, or symptom resolution. The protocol was immunoSEQ multiplex PCR, while the TCRdb copy is restricted to in-frame clones and leaves out a portion. Of about 180,000 clones listed, more than 80% were seen once; the top ten hold roughly 6.2%. The receptor was derived from a man aged 40-50 years who had recovered from COVID-19. The sequenced sample consisted of PBMCs or T cells enriched from blood (not recorded which). The rearrangement links TRBV14 to TRBJ2-1; TRBD1 matches at 7 bases. The CDR3 protein is CASSQTTGRAYNEQFF. The CDR3 coding sequence is TGTGCCAGCAGCCAGACGACAGGGCGAGCCTACAATGAGCAGTTCTTC.